The entry below gives a single T cell receptor beta chain sequence along with its context. Its matching antigen is unknown. The data stem from a study of CXCR3-negative and CXCR3-positive naive CD8 T cells. Study overall: Cumulative TRB read yield was roughly 150 million, averaging about 1.5 +/- 0.3 million per library. Study-wide results and limits: Similar TRBV-TRBJ usage characterized naive CXCR3-negative and CXCR3-positive cells; memory cells differed. TRB CDR3 hydrophobicity was greater in CXCR3-positive naive cells than in CXCR3-negative naive cells.

The CDR3 length is 15 residues. The TRB libraries of cDNA were built by UMI-labeled 5' RACE. From the 5' RACE reads, TCRdb lists one entry per CDR3 protein and no DNA. With 100,000 to 150,000 distinct CDR3 sequences in the sample, the ten largest clones hold roughly 0.39%. Input material: naive CXCR3+ CD8+ T cells from blood. Subset in this sample: CD45RO-CCR7+CD27+CD95- naive CD8+ T cells expressing CXCR3 (TNR3+). J is TRBJ2-1 and V is TRBV12-3 or TRBV12-4. The receptor's source is a human donor in good health. Some clones in this sample may be carry-over from other donors' samples. CDR3: CASSLEHRSYNEQFF.